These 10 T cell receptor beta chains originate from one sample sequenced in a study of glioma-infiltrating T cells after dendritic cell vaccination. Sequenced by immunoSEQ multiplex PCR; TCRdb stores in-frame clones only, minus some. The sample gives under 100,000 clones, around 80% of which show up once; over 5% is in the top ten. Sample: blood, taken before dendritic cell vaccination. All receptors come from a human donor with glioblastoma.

In DNA form, the CDR3 reads TGTGCCAGCAGCAAAAGCAAAGTCAGGGGGAAATATAATTCACCCCTCCACTTT. Amino acid sequence: CASSKSKVRGKYNSPLHF. The chain combines TRBV21-1 with TRBJ1-6; TRBD1, the table's D call, was not compared with the DNA. TRBV21-1 is a known pseudogene. The length of the CDR3 is 18 residues.

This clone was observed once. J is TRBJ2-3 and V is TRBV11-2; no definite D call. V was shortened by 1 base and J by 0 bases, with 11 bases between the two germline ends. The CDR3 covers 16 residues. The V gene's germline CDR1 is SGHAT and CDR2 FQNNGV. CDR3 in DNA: TGTGCCAGCAGCTTAGTTGACTTCTCTAGCACAGATACGCAGTATTTT. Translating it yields CASSLVDFSSTDTQYF.

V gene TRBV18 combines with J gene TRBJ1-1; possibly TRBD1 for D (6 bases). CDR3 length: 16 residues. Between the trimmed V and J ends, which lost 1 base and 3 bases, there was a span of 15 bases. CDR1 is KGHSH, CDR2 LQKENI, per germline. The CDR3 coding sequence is TGTGCCAGCTCACCACTTAACAGGGCCCTGGACACTGAAGCTTTCTTT. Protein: CASSPLNRALDTEAFF.

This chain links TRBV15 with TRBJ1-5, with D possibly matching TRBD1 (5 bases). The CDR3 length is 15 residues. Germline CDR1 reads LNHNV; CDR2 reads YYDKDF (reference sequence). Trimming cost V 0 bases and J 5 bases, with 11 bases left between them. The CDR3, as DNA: TGTGCCACCAGCAGAGACCCGACAGCGTATCAGCCCCAGCATTTT. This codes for CATSRDPTAYQPQHF.

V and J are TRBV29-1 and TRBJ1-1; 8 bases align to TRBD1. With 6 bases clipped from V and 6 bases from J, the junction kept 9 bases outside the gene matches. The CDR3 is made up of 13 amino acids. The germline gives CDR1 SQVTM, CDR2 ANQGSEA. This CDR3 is CSVGQGMGAEAFF. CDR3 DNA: TGCAGCGTAGGACAGGGCATGGGCGCTGAAGCTTTCTTT.

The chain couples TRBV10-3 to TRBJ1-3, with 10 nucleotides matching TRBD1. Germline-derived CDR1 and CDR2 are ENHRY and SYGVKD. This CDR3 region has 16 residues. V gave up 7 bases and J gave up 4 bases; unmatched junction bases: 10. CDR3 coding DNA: TGTGCCATCACTATGACAGGGGGCTCTCGAGGAAACACCATATATTTT. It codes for CAITMTGGSRGNTIYF.

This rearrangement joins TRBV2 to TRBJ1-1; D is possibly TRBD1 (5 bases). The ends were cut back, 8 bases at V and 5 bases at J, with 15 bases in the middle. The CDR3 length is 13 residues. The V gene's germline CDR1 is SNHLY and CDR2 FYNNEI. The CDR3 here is CASGPQGSTEAFF. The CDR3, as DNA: TGTGCCAGCGGACCCCAGGGTAGTACTGAAGCTTTCTTT.

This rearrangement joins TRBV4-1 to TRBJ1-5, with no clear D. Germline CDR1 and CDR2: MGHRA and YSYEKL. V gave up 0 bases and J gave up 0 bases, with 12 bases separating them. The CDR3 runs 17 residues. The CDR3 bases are TGCGCCAGCAGCCAAGATTCAGAATCCAATAGCAATCAGCCCCAGCATTTT. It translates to CASSQDSESNSNQPQHF.

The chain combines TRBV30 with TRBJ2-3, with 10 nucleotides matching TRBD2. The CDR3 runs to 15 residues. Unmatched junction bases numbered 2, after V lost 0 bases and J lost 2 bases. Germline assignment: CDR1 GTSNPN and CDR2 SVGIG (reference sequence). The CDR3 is CAWSVTSGVTDTQYF. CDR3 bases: TGTGCCTGGAGTGTAACTAGCGGGGTCACAGATACGCAGTATTTT.

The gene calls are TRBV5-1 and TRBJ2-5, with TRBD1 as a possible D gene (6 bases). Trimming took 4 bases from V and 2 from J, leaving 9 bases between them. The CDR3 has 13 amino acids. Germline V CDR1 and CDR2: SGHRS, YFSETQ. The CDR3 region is CASSRTVQETQYF. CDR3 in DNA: TGCGCCAGCAGCAGGACAGTGCAAGAGACCCAGTACTTC.